A selection of T cell receptor beta chains follows, all from one sample in a study of shared clonotypes between healthy human individuals. TCRdb keeps only in-frame clones here, not all; method: immunoSEQ multiplex PCR. This sample yields roughly 2.2 million clones, of which approximately 93% are seen a single time; 0.39% belongs to the top ten. The specimen was naive CD4+ T cells from PBMCs. These TCRs come from a man aged 18 to 30 in good health. Some clones in this sample may be carry-over from other donors' samples. CDR3s include the opening cysteine and the closing phenylalanine or tryptophan.

v_call cdr3_aa
TRBV19 CASKVNGIGGNYGYTF
TRBV9 CASSGKGLAGYEQYF
TRBV19 CASSMSSGQVEKLFF
TRBV4-2 CASSQIAGGPPEQYF
TRBV29-1 CSVLPGQGDNVLTF
TRBV6-6 CASSYGGLNTEAFF
TRBV5-1 CASSLGPTGMETQYF
TRBV5-1 CASSYIPSGRDTQYF
TRBV7-3 CASSSTSGSYEQYF
TRBV30 CAWSAQSSGNTIYF
TRBV19 CAIGGRRANYGYTF
TRBV11-3 CASSSLATGNEQFF
TRBV19 CASSIEGLDEQFF
TRBV11-2 CASSLGRLETQYF
TRBV6-1 CASRSTGDYNYGYTF
TRBV7-3 CASSLRGREETQYF
TRBV6-1 CASTLDSYGYTF
TRBV5-1 CASSTTGTGNTIYF